The 30 T cell receptor beta chains in this list originate from one sample, sequenced in a study of shared clonotypes between healthy human individuals (dated by TCRdb to the early 2020s). Library preparation used the immunoSEQ multiplex PCR assay. The table was pulled from immuneACCESS by TCRdb, which kept in-frame rearrangements only. Such tables lose some clones; where checked, under half of the loss comes from unresolved V genes, and the rest has no known cause. The sample table holds a few million clones, of which around 95% were seen once. Jointly, the top ten make up around 1.7% of the sample. CD8 naive samples consisted of CD45RO-negative cells that were positively selected for CCR7, yielding a CD45RA+CCR7+ population without TemRA cells. The sequenced material came from naive CD8+ T cells from PBMCs. The cell subset or site label for this specimen denotes: CD45RA+CCR7+. Every receptor here comes from a young man in good health. Some clones in this sample may be carry-over from other donors' samples.

The chain couples TRBV5-4 to TRBJ2-7; 9 nucleotides line up with TRBD2. Germline CDR1 SGHNT, CDR2 YYREEE (reference sequence). This CDR3 contains 16 residues. V lost 3 bases and J lost 0; bases outside the gene matches: 7. The CDR3 here is CASSSRLAGDSYEQYF. The CDR3 nucleotides are TGTGCCAGCAGCTCGCGATTAGCGGGGGACTCCTACGAGCAGTACTTC.

The chain uses TRBV27 and TRBJ2-7; D may match TRBD1 or TRBD2 (5 bases each). The V and J ends lost 0 bases and 5 bases respectively, with 11 bases between them. CDR1 is MNHEY and CDR2 is SMNVEV in the germline V gene (reference sequence). The CDR3 has 14 residues. CDR3 coding DNA: TGTGCCAGCAGTTTATCACCAGGGACCCACGAGCAGTACTTC. Translating gives CASSLSPGTHEQYF.

The chain combines TRBV28 with TRBJ2-1; D gene uncertain. Germline assignment: CDR1 MDHEN and CDR2 SYDVKM. V gave up 1 base and J gave up 8 bases, with 9 bases separating them. CDR3 length equals 13 residues. CDR3 nucleotide sequence: TGTGCCAGCAGTTTATTTAACCCCGATGAGCAGTTCTTC. This codes for CASSLFNPDEQFF.

CDR3 nucleotides: TGTGCCAGCAGCTTAGCTCGGCCAGGGGAAGGCAATGAGCAGTTCTTC. As protein: CASSLARPGEGNEQFF. This sequence joins TRBV7-6 and TRBJ2-1, with a tentative D call TRBD1 (6 bases). The germline V gene has CDR1 SGHVS and CDR2 FNYEAQ. Trimming shortened V by 0 bases and J by 6 bases, and 15 bases separated the two germline ends. This CDR3 comprises 16 residues.

The CDR3 DNA follows: TGCGCCAGCAGCGAGGGGACAGGGGGCTCCGAGCAGTACTTC. This encodes CASSEGTGGSEQYF. The chain couples TRBV10-1 to TRBJ2-7; 12 positions agree with TRBD1. This CDR3 is 14 amino acids long. Losses at the gene ends were 6 bases for V and 6 bases for J; bases not matched to a gene: 6. From germline, CDR1 is WNHNN and CDR2 SYGVQD (reference sequence).

This clone came up many times. This rearrangement joins TRBV30 to TRBJ1-1, with D tentatively TRBD1 (6 bases). V shed 8 bases and J shed 1 base, with 17 bases lying between them. CDR3 length: 14 residues. CDR1 is GTSNPN and CDR2 is SVGIG in the germline V gene (reference sequence). As DNA, the CDR3 is TGTGCCGGGTCGCCCGGCAGGGGGAACACTGAAGCTTTCTTT. Its protein is CAGSPGRGNTEAFF.

This chain connects TRBV29-1 to TRBJ1-1, with TRBD1 matching 7 bases. The CDR3 has 17 residues. J gave up 5 bases and V 4 bases, and 19 bases lay outside the gene matches. Germline loops: CDR1 SQVTM, CDR2 ANQGSEA. The CDR3 region is CSVGSLPGQKLVTEAFF. DNA of the CDR3: TGCAGCGTTGGGAGCCTCCCGGGACAGAAATTGGTAACTGAAGCTTTCTTT.

The chain carries TRBV29-1 and TRBJ1-2, with a possible D match to TRBD1 (5 bases). This CDR3 has 14 amino acids. V was cut by 6 bases and J by 4 bases, with 18 bases left in between. The germline CDR1 and CDR2 sequences are SQVTM and ANQGSEA. CDR3 sequence (DNA): TGCAGCGTCCTCGACGCGGAGGGGCTCTATGGCTACACCTTC. Translation gives CSVLDAEGLYGYTF.

The chain joins TRBV29-1 to TRBJ2-7; 8 bases are shared with TRBD1. The CDR3 is 14 residues long. In germline, CDR1 is SQVTM, CDR2 ANQGSEA. With 6 bases clipped from V and 0 bases from J, the junction kept 7 bases outside the gene matches. Here the CDR3 DNA reads TGCAGCGTCGAGGGACAGGCCAGCTCCTACGAGCAGTACTTC. The encoded protein is CSVEGQASSYEQYF.

V gene TRBV10-1 combines with J gene TRBJ2-1; 9 bases are shared with TRBD2. Germline V gene sequence: CDR1 WNHNN, CDR2 SYGVQD (reference sequence). The V and J ends lost 5 bases and 5 bases, in that order; junction bases with no gene match: 4. The length of the CDR3 is 14 residues. This CDR3 reads CASSPREGHNEQFF. The CDR3 DNA follows: TGCGCCAGCAGTCCGCGGGAGGGCCACAATGAGCAGTTCTTC.

V and J are TRBV4-1 and TRBJ2-7; the match to TRBD1 covers 10 bases. The germline V gene encodes CDR1 MGHRA and CDR2 YSYEKL. V dropped 6 bases and J dropped 2; count of bases not matched to a gene: 13. The CDR3 spans 17 residues. CDR3 in DNA: TGCGCCAGCAGACAGGTATCCGGGACAGGGGTTCCCTACGAGCAGTACTTC. It specifies CASRQVSGTGVPYEQYF.

The chain links TRBV10-3 to TRBJ2-1, with D maybe TRBD2 (5 bases). Deletions cut 1 base from V and 10 bases from J, with 8 bases between. From germline, CDR1 is ENHRY and CDR2 SYGVKD. This CDR3 is 12 amino acids long. Written as DNA, the CDR3 is TGTGCCATCAGTGAGTTGGTAGCGGAGCAGTTCTTC. This encodes CAISELVAEQFF.

The V gene is TRBV27, the J gene TRBJ2-5; 7 nucleotides align to TRBD1. CDR1 MNHEY and CDR2 SMNVEV come from the germline V gene (reference sequence). The CDR3 is 14 amino acids. J lost 9 bases, V lost 4 bases, and 11 bases had no gene match. The CDR3 spells CASSSDRVVGAQYF. The CDR3 DNA reads TGTGCCAGCAGTTCCGACAGGGTGGTGGGGGCCCAGTACTTC.

The V and J genes are TRBV13 and TRBJ1-1; a possible D gene is TRBD1 (5 bases). Germline V lookup: CDR1 PRHDT, CDR2 FYEKMQ (reference sequence). V dropped 5 bases and J dropped 8 bases, with 18 bases sitting between them. This CDR3 region has 14 residues. The CDR3, as DNA: TGTGCCAGCAGCGCGGGGACCGCGGTGGGGGAAGCTTTCTTT. It encodes CASSAGTAVGEAFF.

The chain joins TRBV28 to TRBJ2-7; D not certain. The V end lost 3 bases, the J end lost 3 bases, and 6 bases lay between the germline ends. Germline CDR1 MDHEN, CDR2 SYDVKM. The CDR3 extends over 12 amino acids. CDR3 residues: CASSFIFYEQYF. CDR3 bases: TGTGCCAGCAGTTTCATATTCTACGAGCAGTACTTC.

The chain is built from TRBV7-9 and TRBJ2-5; no definite D call. The germline V gene has CDR1 SEHNR and CDR2 FQNEAQ (reference sequence). V lost 3 bases, J lost 0 bases, and 14 bases lay in between. The CDR3 totals 16 residues. CDR3 bases: TGTGCCAGCAGCTTGATAACAGTTAATGACCAAGAGACCCAGTACTTC. As protein: CASSLITVNDQETQYF.

The V gene is TRBV10-3, the J gene TRBJ2-1; D is uncertain. Germline lookup yields CDR1 ENHRY and CDR2 SYGVKD. The V end lost 0 bases, the J end lost 1 base, and 10 bases lay between the germline ends. The CDR3 extends over 16 amino acids. CDR3 protein: CAISESGGPSYNEQFF. The CDR3 DNA sequence: TGTGCCATCAGTGAGTCGGGTGGGCCTTCCTACAATGAGCAGTTCTTC.

The rearrangement uses TRBV9 and TRBJ2-7; 10 nucleotides align to TRBD1. The junction had 9 bases not matched to a gene; V was cut back by 4 bases and J by 2 bases. The CDR3 is 16 amino acids. CDR1 is SGDLS and CDR2 is YYNGEE in the germline V gene. The CDR3 reads CASSLRDRGFTYEQYF. The CDR3 region has the DNA TGTGCCAGCAGCCTCCGGGACAGGGGATTCACCTACGAGCAGTACTTC. Filled out from reference TRBV9 and TRBJ2-7, the complete variable domain reads DSGVTQTPKHLITATGQRVTLRCSPRSGDLSVYWYQQSLDQGLQFLIQYYNGEERAKGNILERFSAQQFPDLHSELNLSSLELGDSALYFCASSLRDRGFTYEQYFGPGTRLTVT.

The chain combines TRBV7-9 with TRBJ1-1; D gene uncertain. The CDR3 contains 15 residues. Germline V gene lookup returns CDR1 SEHNR and CDR2 FQNEAQ (reference sequence). The V gene lost 4 bases and the J gene lost 0 bases, with 12 bases spanning the gap. The CDR3 DNA follows: TGTGCCAGCAGCTCCCGGACGGTGTTGAACACTGAAGCTTTCTTT. This translates into CASSSRTVLNTEAFF. The full variable domain, rest sourced from reference TRBV7-9 and TRBJ1-1, is DTGVSQNPRHKITKRGQNVTFRCDPISEHNRLYWYRQTLGQGPEFLTYFQNEAQLEKSRLLSDRFSAERPKGSFSTLEIQRTEQGDSAMYLCASSSRTVLNTEAFFGQGTRLTVV.

The chain recombines TRBV7-9 with TRBJ1-2; D ambiguous. This CDR3 has 14 amino acids. In germline, CDR1 is SEHNR, CDR2 FQNEAQ (reference sequence). V gave up 5 bases and J gave up 5 bases, with 15 bases separating them. CDR3 DNA: TGTGCCAGCAGCCCCGAGACTAACAAGTATGGCTACACCTTC. Encoded protein: CASSPETNKYGYTF.

The chain links TRBV27 to TRBJ2-6, with D hard to call. V lost 6 bases and J lost 4, with 16 bases in between. Per germline, CDR1 MNHEY and CDR2 SMNVEV (reference sequence). The CDR3 extends over 16 amino acids. The CDR3 DNA sequence: TGTGCCAGCAGCCCAATCGGGCGTGGGGGGGCCAACGTCCTGACTTTC. Residues: CASSPIGRGGANVLTF.

The count of this clone is one. The chain carries TRBV9 and TRBJ2-3; 8 nucleotides align to TRBD1. J gave up 3 bases and V 4 bases, and 7 bases lay outside the gene matches. The CDR3 spans 15 residues. Looked up from germline, CDR1 is SGDLS and CDR2 is YYNGEE. This chain's CDR3 is CASSPRDRITDTQYF. CDR3 DNA sequence: TGTGCCAGCAGCCCGCGGGACAGGATAACAGATACGCAGTATTTT.

Concerning this clone: This specimen includes other DNA sequences encoding the same CDR3. The chain uses TRBV10-3 and TRBJ2-1; the D is unclear. The CDR3 is 12 amino acids. Germline CDR1 is ENHRY and CDR2 is SYGVKD. V was pared by 0 bases and J by 8 bases, with 5 bases between. This chain's CDR3 is CAISESRDEQFF. As DNA, the CDR3 is TGTGCCATCAGTGAGTCACGGGATGAGCAGTTCTTC.

J is TRBJ2-3 and V is TRBV28, with D possibly TRBD1 on 5 matching bases. The CDR3 is 12 amino acids. Trimming took off 3 bases at V and 7 bases at J, with 8 bases between the two ends. Germline V gene data show CDR1 as MDHEN and CDR2 as SYDVKM. The CDR3 DNA reads as TGTGCCAGCAGTTTCAGGGCACATACGCAGTATTTT. Its protein is CASSFRAHTQYF.

The genes are TRBV5-5 and TRBJ2-2, with D uncertain. The V gene's germline CDR1 is SGHKS and CDR2 YYEKEE (reference sequence). CDR3 length equals 15 residues. The V end lost 4 bases, the J end lost 3 bases, and 13 bases lay between the germline ends. The CDR3 region is CASSPIPGDTGELFF. As DNA, the CDR3 is TGTGCCAGCAGCCCTATACCAGGTGACACCGGGGAGCTGTTTTTT.

This clone showed up just once. Other DNA sequences in this sample translate to the same CDR3. This chain links TRBV9 with TRBJ2-1; D is ambiguous. Germline V CDR1 and CDR2: SGDLS, YYNGEE. V lost 1 base, J lost 7 bases, and 6 bases lay in between. The CDR3 totals 12 residues. The CDR3: CASSVSLNEQFF. The CDR3 nucleotides read TGTGCCAGCAGCGTATCCCTAAATGAGCAGTTCTTC.

About this clone itself: At one end the junction does not follow the germline gene, possibly because of a read error. The chain carries TRBV9 and TRBJ2-1; 7 nucleotides agree with TRBD2. In germline, CDR1 is SGDLS, CDR2 YYNGEE. The CDR3 sequence is 13 residues long. This CDR3 is CASSVGGSGLLLF. CDR3 in DNA: TGTGCCAGCAGCGTCGGCGGGAGCGGGCTTTTACTCTTC.

The rearrangement uses TRBV5-1 and TRBJ2-1; D might be TRBD1 or TRBD2, each matching 5 bases. V gave up 0 bases and J gave up 0 bases, with 10 bases separating them. There are 16 residues in the CDR3. CDR1 and CDR2 from the germline V gene are SGHRS and YFSETQ. This CDR3 reads CASSLGGSTSYNEQFF. The CDR3 DNA reads as TGCGCCAGCAGCTTGGGGGGGAGTACCTCCTACAATGAGCAGTTCTTC.

This sequence joins TRBV28 and TRBJ1-2, with D unresolved. This CDR3 is 13 amino acids long. V gave up 4 bases and J gave up 0 bases, with 6 bases separating them. The V gene's germline CDR1 is MDHEN and CDR2 SYDVKM. In nucleotides, the CDR3 is TGTGCCAGCAGTTCGCTAGCTAACTATGGCTACACCTTC. Translation gives CASSSLANYGYTF.

A note on this clone: Compared with germline, one end of the junction differs, possibly owing to a read error. The V and J genes are TRBV15 and TRBJ2-1; D gene ambiguous. Germline V gene data show CDR1 as LNHNV and CDR2 as YYDKDF (reference sequence). This CDR3 has 10 amino acids. CDR3 sequence: CATSRDPLIF. CDR3 coding DNA: TGTGCCACCAGCAGAGACCCTTTGATCTTC.